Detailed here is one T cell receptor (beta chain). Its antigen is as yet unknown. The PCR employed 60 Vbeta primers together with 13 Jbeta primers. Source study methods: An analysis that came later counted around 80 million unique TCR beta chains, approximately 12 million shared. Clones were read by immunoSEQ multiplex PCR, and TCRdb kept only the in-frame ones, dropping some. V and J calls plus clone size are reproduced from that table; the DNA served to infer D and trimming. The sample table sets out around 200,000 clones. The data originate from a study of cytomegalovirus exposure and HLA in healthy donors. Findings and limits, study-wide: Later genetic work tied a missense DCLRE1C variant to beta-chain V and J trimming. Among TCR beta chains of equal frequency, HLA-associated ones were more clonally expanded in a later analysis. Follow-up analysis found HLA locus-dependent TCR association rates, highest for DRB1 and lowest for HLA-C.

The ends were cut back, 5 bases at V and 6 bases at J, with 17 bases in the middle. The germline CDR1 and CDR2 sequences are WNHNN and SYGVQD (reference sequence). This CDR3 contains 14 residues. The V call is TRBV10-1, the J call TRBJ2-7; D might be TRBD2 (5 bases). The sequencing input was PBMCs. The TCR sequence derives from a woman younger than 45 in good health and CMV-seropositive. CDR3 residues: CASSKTGLPPEQYF. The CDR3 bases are TGCGCCAGCAGTAAGACGGGGTTGCCCCCCGAGCAGTACTTC.